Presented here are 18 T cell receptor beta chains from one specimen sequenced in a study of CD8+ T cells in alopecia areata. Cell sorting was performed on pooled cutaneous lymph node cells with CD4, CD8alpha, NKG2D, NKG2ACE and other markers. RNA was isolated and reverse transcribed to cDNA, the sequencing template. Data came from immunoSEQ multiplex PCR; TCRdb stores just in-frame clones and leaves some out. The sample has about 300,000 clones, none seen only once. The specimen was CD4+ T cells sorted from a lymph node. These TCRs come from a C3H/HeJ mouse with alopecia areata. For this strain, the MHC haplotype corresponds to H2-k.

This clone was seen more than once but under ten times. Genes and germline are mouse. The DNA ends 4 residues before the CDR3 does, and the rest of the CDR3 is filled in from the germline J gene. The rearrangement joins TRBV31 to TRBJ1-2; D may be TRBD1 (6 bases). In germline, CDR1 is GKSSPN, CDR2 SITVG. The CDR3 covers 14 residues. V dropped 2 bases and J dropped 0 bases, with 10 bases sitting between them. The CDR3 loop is CAWSGGTSNSDYTF. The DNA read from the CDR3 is TGTGCCTGGAGTGGGGGGACATCAAACTCC. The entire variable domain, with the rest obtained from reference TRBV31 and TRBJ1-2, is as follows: AQTIHQWPVAEIKAVGSPLSLGCTIKGKSSPNLYWYWQATGGTLQQLFYSITVGQVESVVQLNLSASRPKDDQFILSTEKLLLSHSGFYLCAWSGGTSNSDYTFGSGTRLLVI.

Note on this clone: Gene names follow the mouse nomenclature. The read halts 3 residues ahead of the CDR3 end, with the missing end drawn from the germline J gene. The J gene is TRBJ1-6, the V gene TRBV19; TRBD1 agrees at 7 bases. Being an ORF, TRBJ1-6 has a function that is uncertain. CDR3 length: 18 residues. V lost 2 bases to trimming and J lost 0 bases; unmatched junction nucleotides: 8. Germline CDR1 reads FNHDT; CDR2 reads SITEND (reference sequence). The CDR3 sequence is CASSIGDRASSYNSPLYF. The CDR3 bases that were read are TGTGCCAGCAGTATCGGGGACAGAGCCTCTTCCTATAATTCGCCC.

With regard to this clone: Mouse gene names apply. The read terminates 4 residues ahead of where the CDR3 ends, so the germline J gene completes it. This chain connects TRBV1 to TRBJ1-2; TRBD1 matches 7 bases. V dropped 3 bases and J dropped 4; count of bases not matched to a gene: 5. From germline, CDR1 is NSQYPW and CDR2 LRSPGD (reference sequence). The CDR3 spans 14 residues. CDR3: CTCSAGQSSSDYTF. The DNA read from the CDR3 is TGCACCTGCAGTGCGGGACAGTCATCCTCC.

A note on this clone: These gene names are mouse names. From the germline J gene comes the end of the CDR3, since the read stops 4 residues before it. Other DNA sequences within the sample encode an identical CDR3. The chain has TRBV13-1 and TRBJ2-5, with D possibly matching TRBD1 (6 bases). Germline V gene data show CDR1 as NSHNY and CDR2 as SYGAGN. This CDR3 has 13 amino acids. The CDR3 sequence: CASSDAGEDTQYF. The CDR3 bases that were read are TGTGCCAGCAGTGATGCAGGGGAAGAC.

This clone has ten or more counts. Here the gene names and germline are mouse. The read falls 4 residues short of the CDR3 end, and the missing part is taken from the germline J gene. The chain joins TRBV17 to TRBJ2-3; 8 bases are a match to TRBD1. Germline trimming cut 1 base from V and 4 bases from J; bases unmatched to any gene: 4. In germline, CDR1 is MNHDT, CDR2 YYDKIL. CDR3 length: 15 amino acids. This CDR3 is CASSRGTGRTETLYF. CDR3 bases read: TGTGCTAGCAGTAGAGGGACAGGGAGGACAGAA.

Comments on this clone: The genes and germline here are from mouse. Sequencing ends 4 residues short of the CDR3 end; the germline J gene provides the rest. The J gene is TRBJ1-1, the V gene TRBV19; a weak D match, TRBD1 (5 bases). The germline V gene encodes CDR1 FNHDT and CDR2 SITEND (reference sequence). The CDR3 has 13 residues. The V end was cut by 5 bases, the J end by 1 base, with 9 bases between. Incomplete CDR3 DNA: TGTGCCAGCAGCGCAGGGAGAAACACA. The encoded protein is CASSAGRNT. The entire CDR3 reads CASSAGRNTEVFF.

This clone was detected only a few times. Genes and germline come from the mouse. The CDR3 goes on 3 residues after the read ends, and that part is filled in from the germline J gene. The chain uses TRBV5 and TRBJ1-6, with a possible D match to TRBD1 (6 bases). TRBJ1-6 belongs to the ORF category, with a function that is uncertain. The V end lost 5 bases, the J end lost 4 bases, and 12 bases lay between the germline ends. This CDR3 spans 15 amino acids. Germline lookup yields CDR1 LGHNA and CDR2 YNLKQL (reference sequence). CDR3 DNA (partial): TGTGCCAGCAGCTCCCAGGACAGATATAATTCGCCC. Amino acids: CASSSQDRYNSP. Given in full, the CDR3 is CASSSQDRYNSPLYF.

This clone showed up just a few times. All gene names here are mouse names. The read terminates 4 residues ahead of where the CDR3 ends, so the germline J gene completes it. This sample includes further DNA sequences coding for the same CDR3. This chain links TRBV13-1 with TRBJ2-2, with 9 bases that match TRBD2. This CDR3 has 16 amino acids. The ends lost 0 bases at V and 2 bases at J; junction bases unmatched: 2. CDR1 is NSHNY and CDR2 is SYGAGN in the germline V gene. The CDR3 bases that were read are TGTGCCAGCAGTGATGCAGGGACTGGGAACACCGGG. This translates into CASSDAGTGNTG. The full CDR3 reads CASSDAGTGNTGQLYF.

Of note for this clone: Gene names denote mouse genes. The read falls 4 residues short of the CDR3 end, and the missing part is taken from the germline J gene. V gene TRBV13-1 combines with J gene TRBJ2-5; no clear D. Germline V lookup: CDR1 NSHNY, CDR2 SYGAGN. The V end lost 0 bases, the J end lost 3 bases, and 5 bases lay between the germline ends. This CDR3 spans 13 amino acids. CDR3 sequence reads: CASSDAPQDTQYF. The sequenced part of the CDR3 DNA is TGTGCCAGCAGTGATGCTCCTCAAGAC.

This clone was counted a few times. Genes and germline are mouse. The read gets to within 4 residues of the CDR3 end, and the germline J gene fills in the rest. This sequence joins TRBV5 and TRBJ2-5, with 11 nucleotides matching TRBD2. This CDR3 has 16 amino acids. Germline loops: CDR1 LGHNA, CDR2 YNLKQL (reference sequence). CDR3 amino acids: CASSQVGLGGGDTQYF. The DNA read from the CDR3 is TGTGCCAGCAGCCAAGTCGGACTGGGGGGAGGGGAC.

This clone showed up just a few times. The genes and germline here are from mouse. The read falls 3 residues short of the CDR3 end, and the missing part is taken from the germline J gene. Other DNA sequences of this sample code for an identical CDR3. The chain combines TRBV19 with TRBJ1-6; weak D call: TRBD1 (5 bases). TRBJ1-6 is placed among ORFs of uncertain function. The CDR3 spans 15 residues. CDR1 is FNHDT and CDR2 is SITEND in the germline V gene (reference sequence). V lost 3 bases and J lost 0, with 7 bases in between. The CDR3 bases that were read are TGTGCCAGCAGTAGGCAGGGTTCCTATAATTCGCCC. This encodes CASSRQGSYNSP. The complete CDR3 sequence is CASSRQGSYNSPLYF.

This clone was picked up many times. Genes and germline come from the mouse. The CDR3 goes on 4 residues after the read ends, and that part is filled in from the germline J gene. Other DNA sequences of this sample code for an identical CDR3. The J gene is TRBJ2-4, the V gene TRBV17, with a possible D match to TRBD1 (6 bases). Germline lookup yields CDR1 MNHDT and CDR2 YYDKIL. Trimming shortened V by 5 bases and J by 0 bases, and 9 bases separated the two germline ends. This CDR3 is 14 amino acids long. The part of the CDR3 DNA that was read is TGTGCTAGCAGTCGCAGGGGTAGTCAAAAC. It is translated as CASSRRGSQN. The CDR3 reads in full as CASSRRGSQNTLYF.

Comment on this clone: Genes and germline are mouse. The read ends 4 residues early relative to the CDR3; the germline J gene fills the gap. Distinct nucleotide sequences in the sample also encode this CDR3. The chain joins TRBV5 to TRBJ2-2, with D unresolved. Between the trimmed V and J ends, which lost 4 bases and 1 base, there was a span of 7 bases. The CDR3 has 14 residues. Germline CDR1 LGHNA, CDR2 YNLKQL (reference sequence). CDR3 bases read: TGTGCCAGCAGCCCCGACAAAAACACCGGG. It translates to CASSPDKNTG. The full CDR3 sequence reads CASSPDKNTGQLYF.

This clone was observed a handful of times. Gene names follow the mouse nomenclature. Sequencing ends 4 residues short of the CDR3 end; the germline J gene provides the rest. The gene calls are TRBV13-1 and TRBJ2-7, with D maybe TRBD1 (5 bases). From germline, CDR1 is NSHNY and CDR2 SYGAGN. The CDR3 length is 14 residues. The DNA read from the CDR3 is TGTGCCAGCAGTGAATTCGCAGGGATTTAT. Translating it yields CASSEFAGIY. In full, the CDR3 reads CASSEFAGIYEQYF.

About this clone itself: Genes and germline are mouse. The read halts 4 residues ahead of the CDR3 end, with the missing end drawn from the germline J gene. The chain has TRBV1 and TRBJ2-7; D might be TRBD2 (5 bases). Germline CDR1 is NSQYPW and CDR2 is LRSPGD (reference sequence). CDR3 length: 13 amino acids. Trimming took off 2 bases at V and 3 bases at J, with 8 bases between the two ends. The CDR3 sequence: CTCSASLGYEQYF. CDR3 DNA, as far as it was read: TGCACCTGCAGTGCATCTCTGGGCTAT.

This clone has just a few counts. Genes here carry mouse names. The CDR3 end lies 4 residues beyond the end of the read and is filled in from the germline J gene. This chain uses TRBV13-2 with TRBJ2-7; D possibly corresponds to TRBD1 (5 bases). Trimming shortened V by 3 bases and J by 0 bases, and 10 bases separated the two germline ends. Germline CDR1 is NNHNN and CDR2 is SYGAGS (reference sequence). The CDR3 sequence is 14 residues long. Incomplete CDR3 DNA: TGTGCCAGCGGTGTCCCGACAGACTCCTAT. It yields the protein CASGVPTDSY. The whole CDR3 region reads CASGVPTDSYEQYF.

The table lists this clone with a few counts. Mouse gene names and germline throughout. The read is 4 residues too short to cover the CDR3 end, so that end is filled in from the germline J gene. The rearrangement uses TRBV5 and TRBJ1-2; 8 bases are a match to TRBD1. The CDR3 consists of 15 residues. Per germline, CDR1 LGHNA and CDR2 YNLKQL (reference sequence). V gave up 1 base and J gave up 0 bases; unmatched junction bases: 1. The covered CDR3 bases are TGTGCCAGCAGCCAAGGGACAGGGACAAACTCC. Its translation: CASSQGTGTNS. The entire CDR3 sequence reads CASSQGTGTNSDYTF.

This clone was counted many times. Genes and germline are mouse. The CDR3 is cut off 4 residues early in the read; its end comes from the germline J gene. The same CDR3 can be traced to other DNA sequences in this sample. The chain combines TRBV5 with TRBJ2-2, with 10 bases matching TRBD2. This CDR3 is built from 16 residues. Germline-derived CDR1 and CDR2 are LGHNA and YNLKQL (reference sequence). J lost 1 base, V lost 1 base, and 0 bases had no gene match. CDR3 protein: CASSQGTGGNTGQLYF. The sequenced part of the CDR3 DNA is TGTGCCAGCAGCCAAGGGACTGGGGGAAACACCGGG.